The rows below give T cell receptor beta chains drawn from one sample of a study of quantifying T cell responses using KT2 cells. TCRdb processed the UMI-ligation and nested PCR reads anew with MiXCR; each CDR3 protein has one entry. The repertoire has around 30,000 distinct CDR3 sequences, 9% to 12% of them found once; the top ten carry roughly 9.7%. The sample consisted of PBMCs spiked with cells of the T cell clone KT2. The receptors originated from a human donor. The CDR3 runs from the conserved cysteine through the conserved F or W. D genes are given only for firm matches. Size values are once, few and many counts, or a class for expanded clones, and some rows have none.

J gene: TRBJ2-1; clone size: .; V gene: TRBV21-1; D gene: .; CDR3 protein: CASSKEENEQFF; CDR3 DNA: TGTGCCAGCAGCAAAGAGGAAAATGAGCAGTTCTTC
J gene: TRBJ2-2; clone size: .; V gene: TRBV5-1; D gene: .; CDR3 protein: CASSLAVGVNTGELFF; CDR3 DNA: TGCGCCAGCAGCTTGGCCGTAGGGGTAAACACCGGGGAGCTGTTTTTT
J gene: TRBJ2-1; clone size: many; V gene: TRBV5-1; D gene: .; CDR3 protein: CASSLGWTTMEQFF; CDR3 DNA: TGCGCCAGCAGCCTGGGGTGGACTACCATGGAGCAGTTCTTC
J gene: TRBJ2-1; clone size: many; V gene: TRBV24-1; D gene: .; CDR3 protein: CATAAQGTGEQFF; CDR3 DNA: TGTGCCACCGCGGCGCAGGGCACAGGTGAGCAGTTCTTC
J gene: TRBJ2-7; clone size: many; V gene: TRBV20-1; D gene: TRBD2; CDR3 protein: CSAREPTSGRYEQYF; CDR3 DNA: TGCAGTGCTAGAGAGCCGACTAGCGGGAGATACGAGCAGTACTTC
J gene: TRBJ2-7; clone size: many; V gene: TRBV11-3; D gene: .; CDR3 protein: CASSRADSYEQYF; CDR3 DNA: TGTGCCAGCAGCAGGGCGGACTCCTACGAGCAGTACTTC
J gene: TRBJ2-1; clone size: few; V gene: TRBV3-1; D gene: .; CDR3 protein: CASSQDQLGSYNEQFF; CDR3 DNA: TGTGCCAGCAGCCAAGACCAGCTGGGCTCCTACAATGAGCAGTTCTTC
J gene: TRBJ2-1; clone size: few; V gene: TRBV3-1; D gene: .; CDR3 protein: CASSQGLSIRVNEQFF; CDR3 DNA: TGTGCCAGCAGCCAAGGACTCTCAATTCGAGTCAATGAGCAGTTCTTC
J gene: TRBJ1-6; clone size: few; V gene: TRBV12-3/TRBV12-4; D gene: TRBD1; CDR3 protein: CASSSRQGVNSPLHF; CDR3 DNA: TGTGCCAGCAGTTCGAGGCAGGGGGTAAACTCACCCCTCCACTTT
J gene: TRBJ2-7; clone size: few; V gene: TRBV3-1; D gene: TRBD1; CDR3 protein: CASSPTARGPYEQYF; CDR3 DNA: TGTGCCAGCAGCCCCACGGCCAGGGGGCCCTACGAGCAGTACTTC
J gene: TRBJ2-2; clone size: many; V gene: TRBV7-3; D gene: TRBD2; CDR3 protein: CASSLRGRDDGELFF; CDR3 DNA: TGTGCCAGCAGCTTACGAGGGAGGGACGACGGGGAGCTGTTTTTT
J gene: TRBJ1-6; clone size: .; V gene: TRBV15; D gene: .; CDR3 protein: CATSSATQGSPLHF; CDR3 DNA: TGTGCCACCAGCAGCGCCACCCAGGGTTCACCCCTCCACTTT
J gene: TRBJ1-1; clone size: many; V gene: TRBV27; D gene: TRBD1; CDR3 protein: CASSPLPGQANTEAFF; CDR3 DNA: TGTGCCAGCAGCCCGCTCCCGGGACAGGCGAACACTGAAGCTTTCTTT
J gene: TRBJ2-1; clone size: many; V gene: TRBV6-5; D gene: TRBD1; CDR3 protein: CASSPGQVNEQFF; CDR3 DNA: TGTGCCAGCAGTCCGGGACAGGTCAATGAGCAGTTCTTC
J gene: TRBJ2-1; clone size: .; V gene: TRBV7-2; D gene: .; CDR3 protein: CASSLELRANEQFF; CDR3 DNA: TGTGCCAGCAGCTTAGAGTTGCGAGCCAATGAGCAGTTCTTC
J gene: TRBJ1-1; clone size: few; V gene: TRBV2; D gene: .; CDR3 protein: CASKDTNTEAFF; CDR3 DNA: TGTGCCAGCAAAGATACGAACACTGAAGCTTTCTTT
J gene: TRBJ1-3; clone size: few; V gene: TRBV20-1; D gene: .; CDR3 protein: CSAPTGTGNTIYF; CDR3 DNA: TGCAGTGCCCCTACAGGGACTGGAAACACCATATATTTT
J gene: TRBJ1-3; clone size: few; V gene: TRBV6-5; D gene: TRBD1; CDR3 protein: CASSRGTGRRGNTIYF; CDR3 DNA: TGTGCCAGCAGCCGCGGGACAGGCCGAAGAGGAAACACCATATATTTT
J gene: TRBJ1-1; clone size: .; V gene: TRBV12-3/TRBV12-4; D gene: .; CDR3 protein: CASSHADRLITEAFF; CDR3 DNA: TGTGCCAGCAGTCACGCCGACCGGTTGATCACTGAAGCTTTCTTT
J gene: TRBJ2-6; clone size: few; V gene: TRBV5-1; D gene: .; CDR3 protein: CASSLRGVSGANVLTF; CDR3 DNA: TGCGCCAGCAGCTTGAGGGGGGTCTCTGGGGCCAACGTCCTGACTTTC
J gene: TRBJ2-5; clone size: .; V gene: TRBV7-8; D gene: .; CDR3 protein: CASSPRRDSQETQYF; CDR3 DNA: TGTGCCAGCAGCCCTAGACGGGACTCCCAAGAGACCCAGTACTTC
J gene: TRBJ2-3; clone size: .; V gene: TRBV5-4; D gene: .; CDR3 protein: CASSLNGQPSTDTQYF; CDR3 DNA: TGTGCCAGCAGCTTGAACGGACAACCTAGCACAGATACGCAGTATTTT
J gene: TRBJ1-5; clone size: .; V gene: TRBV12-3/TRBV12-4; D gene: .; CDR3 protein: CASSLRWGAGWDQPQHF; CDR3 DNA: TGTGCCAGCAGTCTCCGCTGGGGGGCTGGTTGGGATCAGCCCCAGCATTTT
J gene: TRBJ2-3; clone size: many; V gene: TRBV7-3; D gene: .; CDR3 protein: CASSPTGTATTDTQYF; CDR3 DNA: TGTGCCAGCAGTCCGACCGGGACTGCTACCACAGATACGCAGTATTTT
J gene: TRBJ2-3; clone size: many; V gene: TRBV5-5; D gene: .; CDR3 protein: CASSLQGRTDTQYF; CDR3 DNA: TGTGCCAGCAGCTTGCAGGGCCGAACAGATACGCAGTATTTT
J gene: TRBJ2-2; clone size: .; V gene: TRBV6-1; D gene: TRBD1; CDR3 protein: CASSAGQGFTGELFF; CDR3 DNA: TGTGCCAGCAGTGCGGGACAGGGATTCACCGGGGAGCTGTTTTTT
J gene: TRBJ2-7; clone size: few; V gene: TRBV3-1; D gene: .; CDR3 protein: CASSTGIYEQYF; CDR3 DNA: TGTGCCAGCAGCACCGGAATCTACGAGCAGTACTTC
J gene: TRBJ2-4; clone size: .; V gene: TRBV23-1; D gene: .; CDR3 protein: CASSTHTREPTGKDIQYF; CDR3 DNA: TGCGCCAGCAGTACCCACACCCGGGAGCCGACAGGCAAAGACATTCAGTACTTC
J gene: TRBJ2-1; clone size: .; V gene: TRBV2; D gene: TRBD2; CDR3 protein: CASSEGAGPDNEQFF; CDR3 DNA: TGTGCCAGCAGTGAAGGAGCGGGACCGGACAATGAGCAGTTCTTC
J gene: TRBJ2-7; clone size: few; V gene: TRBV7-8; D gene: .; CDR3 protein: CASSPLLDEQYF; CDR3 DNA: TGTGCCAGCAGCCCCCTGCTTGACGAGCAGTACTTC
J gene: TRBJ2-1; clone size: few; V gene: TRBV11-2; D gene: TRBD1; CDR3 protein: CASSLRGSAGGEQFF; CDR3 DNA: TGTGCCAGCAGCCTCAGGGGGTCTGCCGGTGGTGAGCAGTTCTTC
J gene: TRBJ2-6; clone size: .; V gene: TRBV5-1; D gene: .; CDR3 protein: CASSLSPLGGANVLTF; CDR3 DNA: TGCGCCAGCAGCCTATCACCTCTGGGCGGGGCCAACGTCCTGACTTTC
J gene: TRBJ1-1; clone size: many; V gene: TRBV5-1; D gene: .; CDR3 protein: CASSRTVGYTEAFF; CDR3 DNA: TGCGCCAGCAGCCGAACCGTCGGGTACACTGAAGCTTTCTTT
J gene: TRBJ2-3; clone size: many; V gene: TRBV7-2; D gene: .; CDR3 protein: CASSLGRYLSTDTQYF; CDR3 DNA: TGTGCCAGCAGCTTAGGTCGCTACCTTAGCACAGATACGCAGTATTTT
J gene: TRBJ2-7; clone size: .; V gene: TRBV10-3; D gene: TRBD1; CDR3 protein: CAIRDRGYFKARLHEQYF; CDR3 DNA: TGTGCCATCAGAGACAGGGGGTATTTTAAGGCCCGTTTGCACGAGCAGTACTTC
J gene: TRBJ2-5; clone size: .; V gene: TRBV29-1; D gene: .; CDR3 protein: CSVESPRGARETQYF; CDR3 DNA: TGCAGCGTTGAAAGTCCTCGGGGGGCGCGGGAGACCCAGTACTTC
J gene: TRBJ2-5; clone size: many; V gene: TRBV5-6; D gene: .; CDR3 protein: CASSLGSQAPPETQYF; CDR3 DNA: TGTGCCAGCAGCCTAGGGTCGCAGGCGCCCCCAGAGACCCAGTACTTC
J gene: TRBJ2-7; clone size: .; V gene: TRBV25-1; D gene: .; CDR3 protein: CASRAAEQYF; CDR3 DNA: TGTGCCAGCAGAGCCGCCGAGCAGTACTTC
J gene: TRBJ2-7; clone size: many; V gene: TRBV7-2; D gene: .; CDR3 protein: CASTPSPRSSYEQYF; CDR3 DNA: TGTGCCAGCACTCCAAGTCCAAGGAGCTCCTACGAGCAGTACTTC
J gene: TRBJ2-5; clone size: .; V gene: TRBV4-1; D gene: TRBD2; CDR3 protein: CASSPLGTSERLGTQYF; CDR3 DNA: TGCGCCAGCAGCCCGCTGGGGACTAGCGAGAGACTGGGGACCCAGTACTTC
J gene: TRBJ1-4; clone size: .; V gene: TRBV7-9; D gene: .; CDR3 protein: CASSPGRGATNEKLFF; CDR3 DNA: TGTGCCAGCAGTCCAGGACGCGGTGCAACTAATGAAAAACTGTTTTTT
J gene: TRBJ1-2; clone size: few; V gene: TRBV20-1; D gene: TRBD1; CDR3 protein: CSAETGNLRYGYTF; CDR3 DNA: TGCAGTGCTGAGACAGGGAACCTCCGCTATGGCTACACCTTC